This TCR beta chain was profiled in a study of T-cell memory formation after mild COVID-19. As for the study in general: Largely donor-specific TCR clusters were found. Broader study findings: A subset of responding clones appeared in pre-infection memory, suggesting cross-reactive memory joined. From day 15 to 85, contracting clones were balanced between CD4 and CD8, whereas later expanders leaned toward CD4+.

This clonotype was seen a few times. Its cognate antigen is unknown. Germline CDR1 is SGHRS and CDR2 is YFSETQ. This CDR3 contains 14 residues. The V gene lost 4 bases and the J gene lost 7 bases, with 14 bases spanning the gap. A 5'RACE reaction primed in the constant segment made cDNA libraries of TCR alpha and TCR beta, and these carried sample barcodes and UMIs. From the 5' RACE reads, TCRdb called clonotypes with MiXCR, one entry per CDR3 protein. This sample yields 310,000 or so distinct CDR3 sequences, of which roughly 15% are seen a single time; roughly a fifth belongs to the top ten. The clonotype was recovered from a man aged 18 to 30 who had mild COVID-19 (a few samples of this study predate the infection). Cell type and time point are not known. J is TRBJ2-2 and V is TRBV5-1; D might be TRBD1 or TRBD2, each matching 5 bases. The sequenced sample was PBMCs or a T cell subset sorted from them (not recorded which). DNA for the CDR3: TGCGCCAGCAGCAGGGACCAAAGGGGCGGGGAGCTGTTTTTT. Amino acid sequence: CASSRDQRGGELFF.